The 17 T cell receptor beta chains in this list originate from one sample, sequenced in a study of T cell repertoires in cytomegalovirus infection. Each CDR3 protein gets one entry after TCRdb re-called the reads with MiXCR. In the table there are 200,000 to 300,000 distinct CDR3 sequences, roughly 10% of which are singletons. What was sequenced was PBMCs. The receptors come from a human donor in good health (CMV status not recorded). Some clones in this sample may be carry-over from other donors' samples.

This clonotype was counted many times. The chain links TRBV7-2 to TRBJ2-3; TRBD2 matches 11 bases. Germline lookup yields CDR1 SGHTA and CDR2 FQGNSA. The V segment lost 5 bases and the J segment 4 bases; nucleotides outside the gene matches: 8. The CDR3 totals 16 residues. CDR3 DNA: TGTGCCAGCAGCCTGGTAGCGGGAGGGGCAGCAGATACGCAGTATTTT. Its translation: CASSLVAGGAADTQYF.

This clonotype was seen repeatedly, ten times or more. V usage is TRBV7-2 and J usage is TRBJ2-7; tentative D call: TRBD2 (6 bases). V dropped 5 bases and J dropped 2 bases, with 13 bases sitting between them. Per germline, CDR1 SGHTA and CDR2 FQGNSA. This CDR3 region has 14 residues. In DNA form, the CDR3 reads TGTGCCAGCAGCCGGAGACTAGAGGCCTACGAGCAGTACTTC. Protein sequence: CASSRRLEAYEQYF.

This clonotype was seen repeatedly, ten times or more. A read error may account for a junction end that differs from germline. The gene calls are TRBV7-8 and TRBJ2-7; no definite D call. The germline gives CDR1 SGHVS, CDR2 FQNEAQ. The CDR3 runs 13 residues. The CDR3 region has the DNA TGTGCCAGCAGCTTAGGAAGGGAACCCCACCCCCTCTTC. Protein sequence: CASSLGREPHPLF. The full variable domain, completed using reference TRBV7-8 and TRBJ2-7, is GAGVSQSPRYKVAKRGQDVALRCDPISGHVSLFWYQQALGQGPEFLTYFQNEAQLDKSGLPSDRFFAERPEGSVSTLKIQRTQQEDSAVYLCASSLGREPHPLFGPGTRLTVT.

This clonotype has a count of ten or more. CDR3 region: CASSAQGVWEPQHF. DNA for the CDR3: TGTGCCAGCAGCGCCCAAGGGGTATGGGAGCCCCAGCATTTT. The V call is TRBV7-2, the J call TRBJ1-5; weak D call: TRBD1 (5 bases). Trimming left V 5 bases short and J 8 bases short, with 16 bases between. Germline-derived CDR1 and CDR2 are SGHTA and FQGNSA. The CDR3 has 14 amino acids. The full variable domain, rest sourced from reference TRBV7-2 and TRBJ1-5, is GAGVSQSPSNKVTEKGKDVELRCDPISGHTALYWYRQSLGQGLEFLIYFQGNSAPDKSGLPSDRFSAERTGGSVSTLTIQRTQQEDSAVYLCASSAQGVWEPQHFGDGTRLSIL.

This clonotype was detected many times. V usage is TRBV27 and J usage is TRBJ2-7; 7 nucleotides align to TRBD2. This CDR3 region has 14 residues. V lost 3 bases to trimming and J lost 0 bases; unmatched junction nucleotides: 2. CDR1 and CDR2 from the germline V gene are MNHEY and SMNVEV (reference sequence). CDR3 sequence (DNA): TGTGCCAGCAGTTTTAGCGGGCCCTCCTACGAGCAGTACTTC. Its translation: CASSFSGPSYEQYF.

The chain joins TRBV20-1 to TRBJ1-5, with D perhaps matching TRBD1 (6 bases). The CDR3 has 14 residues. Germline lookup yields CDR1 DFQATT and CDR2 SNEGSKA (reference sequence). The V gene lost 5 bases and the J gene lost 0 bases, with 11 bases spanning the gap. The CDR3 spells CSASDSYSNQPQHF. The CDR3 region has the DNA TGCAGTGCTTCGGACAGTTATAGCAATCAGCCCCAGCATTTT.

This clonotype was recorded many times. The chain couples TRBV4-2 to TRBJ2-5; no firm D call. Germline CDR1 reads LGHNA; CDR2 reads YNFKEQ. With 4 bases removed from V and 6 bases from J, the gap between germline ends came to 12 bases. The CDR3 extends over 13 amino acids. The DNA of the CDR3 is TGTGCCAGCAGCCCTGGCGCGCAGAAGACCCAGTACTTC. It encodes CASSPGAQKTQYF.

This clonotype was observed many times. V is TRBV6-6 and J is TRBJ1-5; the D gene is possibly TRBD1 (5 bases). V dropped 6 bases and J dropped 1 base, with 13 bases sitting between them. The CDR3 covers 15 residues. Germline CDR1 reads MNHNY; CDR2 reads SVGAGI (reference sequence). The CDR3 reads CASRLTGESNQPQHF. DNA of the CDR3: TGTGCCAGCAGACTCACAGGAGAAAGCAATCAGCCCCAGCATTTT.

The sample holds a few counts of this clonotype. This sequence joins TRBV4-3 and TRBJ1-5; 10 nucleotides match TRBD1. The germline V gene encodes CDR1 LGHNA and CDR2 YSLEER. Trimming removed 2 bases from V and 7 bases from J; junction bases left unmatched: 5. The CDR3 spans 15 residues. In nucleotides, the CDR3 is TGCGCCAGCAGCCAAACGGACAGGGGGGACCAGCCCCAGCATTTT. Translation: CASSQTDRGDQPQHF.

The V gene is TRBV2, the J gene TRBJ2-1; 10 nucleotides match TRBD2. Germline values: CDR1 SNHLY, CDR2 FYNNEI. This CDR3 is 18 amino acids long. V shed 2 bases and J 1 base; nucleotides not matched to a gene: 8. CDR3 sequence reads: CASSERLAGVGSYNEQFF. In nucleotides, the CDR3 is TGTGCCAGCAGTGAAAGGCTAGCGGGGGTAGGGTCCTACAATGAGCAGTTCTTC. The whole variable domain, filled in from reference TRBV2 and TRBJ2-1, reads EPEVTQTPSHQVTQMGQEVILRCVPISNHLYFYWYRQILGQKVEFLVSFYNNEISEKSEIFDDQFSVERPDGSNFTLKIRSTKLEDSAMYFCASSERLAGVGSYNEQFFGPGTRLTVL.

In this sample, this clonotype turned up a few times. The chain is built from TRBV12-3 or TRBV12-4 and TRBJ2-7; a weak D match, TRBD1 (5 bases). This CDR3 comprises 14 residues. Trimming removed 6 bases at V and 6 bases at J, with 18 bases between. CDR3 sequence (DNA): TGTGCCAGCAGCTCAGGGCGCATCATAACCGAGCAGTACTTC. Translating gives CASSSGRIITEQYF.

This clonotype was seen ten or more times. CDR3 amino acids: CASSLAGTEQYF. The CDR3 region has the DNA TGTGCCAGCAGCTTAGCAGGGACAGAGCAGTACTTC. V gene TRBV7-9 combines with J gene TRBJ2-7, with D tentatively TRBD1 (6 bases). The germline V gene encodes CDR1 SEHNR and CDR2 FQNEAQ (reference sequence). V lost 0 bases and J lost 7, with 7 bases in between. This CDR3 comprises 12 residues.

This clonotype was seen many times. The J gene is TRBJ2-7, the V gene TRBV14, with 8 bases fitting TRBD2. V dropped 4 bases and J dropped 9; count of bases not matched to a gene: 14. The CDR3 extends over 15 amino acids. Germline loops: CDR1 SGHDN, CDR2 FVKESK. CDR3 sequence reads: CASSRLAVPGGGQYF. The CDR3 DNA is TGTGCCAGCAGCCGGCTAGCGGTGCCCGGGGGGGGGCAGTACTTC.

This clonotype was seen many times. J is TRBJ1-4 and V is TRBV7-9; 9 nucleotides match TRBD1. The CDR3 extends over 14 amino acids. Germline V gene data show CDR1 as SEHNR and CDR2 as FQNEAQ (reference sequence). Trimming cost V 4 bases and J 5 bases; bases outside gene matches: 2. The DNA for the CDR3 is TGTGCCAGCAGCTCCGGGACAGGGAATGAAAAACTGTTTTTT. Its protein is CASSSGTGNEKLFF.

The genes are TRBV6-5 and TRBJ1-1, with D maybe TRBD1 (5 bases). Looked up from germline, CDR1 is MNHEY and CDR2 is SVGAGI. This CDR3 has 17 amino acids. Trimming shortened V by 0 bases and J by 5 bases, and 19 bases separated the two germline ends. The CDR3 reads CASSYSGRVLQQTEAFF. DNA for the CDR3: TGTGCCAGCAGTTACTCGGGCAGGGTCTTACAACAAACTGAAGCTTTCTTT.

The V gene is TRBV20-1, the J gene TRBJ1-4; D is undetermined. V was trimmed by 0 bases and J by 3 bases, leaving 8 bases between them. This CDR3 is built from 14 residues. The germline V gene has CDR1 DFQATT and CDR2 SNEGSKA (reference sequence). CDR3 in amino acids: CSARDGTANEKLFF. As DNA, the CDR3 is TGCAGTGCTAGAGATGGAACAGCTAATGAAAAACTGTTTTTT.

This chain joins TRBV29-1 and TRBJ1-1; maybe TRBD1 (5 bases). Germline V gene data show CDR1 as SQVTM and CDR2 as ANQGSEA. The V gene lost 8 bases and the J gene lost 2 bases, with 15 bases spanning the gap. This CDR3 has 13 residues. CDR3 residues: CSTKMTENTEAFF. Here the CDR3 DNA reads TGCAGCACCAAAATGACAGAAAACACTGAAGCTTTCTTT.